The rows below give T cell receptor beta chains drawn from one sample of a study of blood T cell repertoires in COVID-19. Produced via immunoSEQ multiplex PCR; TCRdb's table is partial and in-frame only. Of around 160,000 clones listed, more than 75% are singletons. The specimen sequenced was peripheral blood. Receptors were obtained from a woman in her 70s with COVID-19, enrolled during active disease. Both conserved end residues are part of each CDR3.

CDR3 length,J gene,V gene,CDR3 protein
14,TRBJ1-6,TRBV18,CASSPDRGSSPLHF
16,TRBJ2-6,TRBV5-6,CASSLGLQSGANVLTF
17,TRBJ1-5,TRBV4-1,CASSQKATGVDNQPQHF
15,TRBJ2-7,TRBV28,CASSFLLYGSYEQYF
14,TRBJ1-1,TRBV19,CASSQGDLNTEAFF
13,TRBJ2-1,TRBV29-1,CSETGTGGDEQFF
13,TRBJ2-1,TRBV6-5,CAINRDSYNEQFF
13,TRBJ1-2,TRBV5-1,CASSTGQNYGYTF
14,TRBJ2-3,TRBV3-1/TRBV3-2,CASSHSGNTDTQYF
17,TRBJ2-2,TRBV5-1,CASSLSAGGRNTGELFF
14,TRBJ2-7,TRBV5-1,CASSPMEVTYEQYF
14,TRBJ2-3,TRBV5-1,CASSLQRRTDTQYF
12,TRBJ1-2,TRBV28,CASRSGGYGYTF
14,TRBJ2-2,TRBV18,CASSQWTNTGELFF
15,TRBJ1-2,TRBV28,CASSAPGVSNYGYTF
13,TRBJ2-2,TRBV24-1,CATRGVDTGELFF
16,TRBJ1-4,TRBV19,CASSNPSGGGGEKLFF
13,TRBJ2-2,TRBV19,CAMRESNTGELFF
14,TRBJ2-7,TRBV28,CASGTRDRGYEQYF
16,TRBJ1-6,TRBV28,CASSLYPYERDSPLHF
13,TRBJ1-1,TRBV28,CASDRGWLTEAFF
9,TRBJ1-2,TRBV19,CATGAGYTF
16,TRBJ2-3,TRBV5-6,CASSPLRGRVTDTQYF
13,TRBJ2-7,TRBV28,CASSPGGGYEQYF
12,TRBJ1-2,TRBV29-1,CSGELPVRGYTF
15,TRBJ1-2,TRBV14,CASSQATGFNYGYTF
19,TRBJ2-7,TRBV23-1,CASSQQRTSGGARVNEQYF
14,TRBJ1-1,TRBV7-9,CASSFGQESAKAFF
11,TRBJ2-7,TRBV2,CASDSPYEQYF
17,TRBJ1-2,TRBV19,CASSTSGTGPRSYGYTF
14,TRBJ2-1,TRBV2,CASSRLAGGNEQFF
16,TRBJ2-3,TRBV5-6,CASSGGTRGKIDTQYF
14,TRBJ2-7,TRBV27,CASSLLLGGYEQYF
17,TRBJ2-1,TRBV2,CATRPDVGGRTYNEQFF
17,TRBJ2-1,TRBV7-9,CASSLGSKGAADNEQFF
15,TRBJ1-2,TRBV7-3,CASSPAAALGYGYTF
14,TRBJ2-7,TRBV19,CASSNQATSYEQYF
14,TRBJ1-6,TRBV28,CASSSGERNSPLHF
15,TRBJ1-2,TRBV6-6,CASSYSGAREDGYTF
17,TRBJ2-1,TRBV5-4,CASSPGGLGTRYNEQFF
14,TRBJ1-1,TRBV5-1,CASSLHRANTEAFF
14,TRBJ1-2,TRBV19,CASSIRIGNYGYTF
16,TRBJ1-2,TRBV15,CATSRDLGQGLYGYTF
18,TRBJ2-1,TRBV7-7,CASSAGTSGGSSRSEQFF
13,TRBJ1-2,TRBV2,CASRGEGGYGYTF
17,TRBJ2-3,TRBV24-1,CATSDNEGGLGTDTQYF
14,TRBJ1-1,TRBV5-1,CASSSTGYGTEAFF
14,TRBJ1-6,TRBV5-1,CASSRSAANSPLHF
14,TRBJ1-5,TRBV7-9,CASSSNGPNQPQHF
15,TRBJ2-1,TRBV5-1,CASSRGTAGVNEQFF
15,TRBJ2-7,TRBV6-5,CASSREVRGSYEQYF
14,TRBJ1-3,TRBV7-2,CASSPTGNGNTIYF
13,TRBJ1-5,TRBV4-1,CASSQDSNQPQHF
15,TRBJ2-1,TRBV9,CASSGGTGPLNEQFF
12,TRBJ2-3,TRBV19,CASTSGGDTQYF
16,TRBJ2-3,TRBV5-1,CASSLGRGGRADTQYF